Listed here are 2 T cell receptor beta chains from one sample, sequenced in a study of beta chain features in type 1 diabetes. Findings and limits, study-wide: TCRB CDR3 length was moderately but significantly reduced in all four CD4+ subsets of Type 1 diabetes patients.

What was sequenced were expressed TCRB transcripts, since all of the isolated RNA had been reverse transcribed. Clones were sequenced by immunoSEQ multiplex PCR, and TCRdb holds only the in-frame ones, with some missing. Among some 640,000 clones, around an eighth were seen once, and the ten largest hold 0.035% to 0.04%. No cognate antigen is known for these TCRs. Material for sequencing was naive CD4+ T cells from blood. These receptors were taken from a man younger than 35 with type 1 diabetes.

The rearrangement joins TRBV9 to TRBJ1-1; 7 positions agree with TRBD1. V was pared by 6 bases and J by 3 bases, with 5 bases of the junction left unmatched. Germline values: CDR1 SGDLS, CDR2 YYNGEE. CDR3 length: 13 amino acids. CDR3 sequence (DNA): TGTGCCAGCAAGGGACAGTACTACACTGAAGCTTTCTTT. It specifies CASKGQYYTEAFF.

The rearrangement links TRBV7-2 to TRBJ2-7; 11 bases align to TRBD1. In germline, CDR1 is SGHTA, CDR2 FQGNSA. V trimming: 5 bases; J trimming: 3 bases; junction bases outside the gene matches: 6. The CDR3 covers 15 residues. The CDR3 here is CASSPWTGGGYEQYF. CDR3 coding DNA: TGTGCCAGCAGCCCATGGACAGGGGGCGGCTACGAGCAGTACTTC.